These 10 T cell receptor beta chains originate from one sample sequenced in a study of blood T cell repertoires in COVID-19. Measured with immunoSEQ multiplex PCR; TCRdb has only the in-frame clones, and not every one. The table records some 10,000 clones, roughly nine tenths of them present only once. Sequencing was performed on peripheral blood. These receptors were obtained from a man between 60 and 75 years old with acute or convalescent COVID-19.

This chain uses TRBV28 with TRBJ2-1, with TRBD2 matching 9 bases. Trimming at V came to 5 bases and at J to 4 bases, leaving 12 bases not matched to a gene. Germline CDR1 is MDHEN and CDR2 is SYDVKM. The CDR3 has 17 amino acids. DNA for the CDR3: TGTGCCAGCAGTCTGCGGGCCCTTCTAGCGGGGTACAATGAGCAGTTCTTC. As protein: CASSLRALLAGYNEQFF. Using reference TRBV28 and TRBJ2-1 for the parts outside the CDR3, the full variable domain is DVKVTQSSRYLVKRTGEKVFLECVQDMDHENMFWYRQDPGLGLRLIYFSYDVKMKEKGDIPEGYSVSREKKERFSLILESASTNQTSMYLCASSLRALLAGYNEQFFGPGTRLTVL.

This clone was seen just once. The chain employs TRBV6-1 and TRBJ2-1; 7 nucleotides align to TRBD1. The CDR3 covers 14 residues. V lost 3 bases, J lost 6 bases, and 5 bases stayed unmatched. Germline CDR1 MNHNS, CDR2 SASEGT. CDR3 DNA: TGTGCCAGCAGTGACCCGACAGGGAGCAATGAGCAGTTCTTC. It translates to CASSDPTGSNEQFF.

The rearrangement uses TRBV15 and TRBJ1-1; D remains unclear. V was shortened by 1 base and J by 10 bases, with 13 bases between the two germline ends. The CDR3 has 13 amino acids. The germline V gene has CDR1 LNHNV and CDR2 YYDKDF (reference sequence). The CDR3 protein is CATSRVQEPGAFF. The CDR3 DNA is TGTGCCACCAGCAGAGTCCAAGAACCCGGAGCTTTCTTT.

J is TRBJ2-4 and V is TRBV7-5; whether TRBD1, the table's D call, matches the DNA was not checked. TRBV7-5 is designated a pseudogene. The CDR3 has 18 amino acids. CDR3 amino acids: CVRSCFRDREMAKNIQYF. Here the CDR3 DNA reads TGTGTCAGAAGCTGTTTCCGGGACAGGGAAATGGCCAAAAACATTCAGTACTTC.

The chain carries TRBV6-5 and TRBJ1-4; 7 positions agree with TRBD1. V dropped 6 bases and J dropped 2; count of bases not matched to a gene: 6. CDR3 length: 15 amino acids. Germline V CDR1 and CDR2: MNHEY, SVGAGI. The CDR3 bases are TGTGCCAGCAGCCTCTCAGGGGGGACTAATGAAAAACTGTTTTTT. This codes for CASSLSGGTNEKLFF.

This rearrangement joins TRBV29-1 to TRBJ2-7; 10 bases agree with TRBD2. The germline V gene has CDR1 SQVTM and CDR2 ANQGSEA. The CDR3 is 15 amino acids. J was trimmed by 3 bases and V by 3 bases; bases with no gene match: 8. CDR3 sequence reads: CSVDGLAGENYEQYF. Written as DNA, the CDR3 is TGCAGCGTTGATGGGCTAGCGGGAGAAAACTACGAGCAGTACTTC.

The CDR3 nucleotides are TGTGCCAGCAGTGACAGGGACTCCTACGAGCAGTACGTC. It codes for CASSDRDSYEQYV. The chain carries TRBV2 and TRBJ2-7; D may be TRBD1 (5 bases). V lost 3 bases, J lost 0 bases, and 6 bases lay in between. Germline V lookup: CDR1 SNHLY, CDR2 FYNNEI. The CDR3 totals 13 residues.

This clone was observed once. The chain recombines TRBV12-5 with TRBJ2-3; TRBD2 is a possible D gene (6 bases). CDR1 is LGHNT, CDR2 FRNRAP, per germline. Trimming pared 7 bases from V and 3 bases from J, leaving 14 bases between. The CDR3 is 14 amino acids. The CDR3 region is CASANGGSTDTQYF. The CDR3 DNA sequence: TGTGCTAGTGCCAATGGGGGGTCGACAGATACGCAGTATTTT.

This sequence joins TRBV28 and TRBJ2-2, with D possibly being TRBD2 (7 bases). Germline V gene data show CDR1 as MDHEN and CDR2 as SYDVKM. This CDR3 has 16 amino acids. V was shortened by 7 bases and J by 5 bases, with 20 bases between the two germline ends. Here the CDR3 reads CASTRGGALRTGELFF. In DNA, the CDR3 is TGTGCCAGCACACGAGGGGGGGCCTTGAGGACCGGGGAGCTGTTTTTT.

The CDR3 DNA is TGTGCCAGCAGCCAAGATCGGCTAGCGGGATTCGACGAGCAGTTCTTC. This sequence encodes CASSQDRLAGFDEQFF. The rearrangement uses TRBV3-1 (or the pseudogene TRBV3-2) and TRBJ2-1; 9 nucleotides line up with TRBD2. V gave up 0 bases and J gave up 10 bases; unmatched junction bases: 10. CDR3 length equals 16 residues. CDR1 and CDR2 (germline): LGHDT, YNNKEL (reference sequence).